The clone carrying this TCR beta chain was counted only a few times. Its antigen is undetermined. This CDR3 contains 14 residues. The germline V gene has CDR1 WSHSY and CDR2 SAAADI. The V gene end was trimmed by 6 bases and the J gene end by 7 bases; junction bases not matched to a gene: 6. This record comes from a study of beta chain features in type 1 diabetes. Study-level results: Researchers caution that PCR might favor shorter templates, equally among patients and controls. Small HLA sub-analyses could not settle whether HLA shapes TCRB rearrangement. Insertions at VDJ junctions were less frequent in type 1 diabetes patients. These patients also deleted more nucleotides at the same junctions. Type 1 diabetes patients had TCRB CDR3s that were shorter (moderately but significantly so) in all four CD4+ subsets.

The isolated RNA, all of it, was reverse transcribed, so expressed TCRB transcripts were what got sequenced. TCRdb's copy holds only in-frame clones and misses some; the assay was immunoSEQ multiplex PCR. Among hundreds of thousands of clones listed, approximately 16% were seen once. Sequencing input: naive CD4+ T cells from blood. The rearrangement links TRBV10-2 to TRBJ2-1; 10 bases fit TRBD1. The receptor was derived from a man between 18 and 35 years old with type 1 diabetes. The CDR3 bases are TGCGCCAGCAGGCGACAGGGGGCCGTTAATGAGCAGTTCTTC. This codes for CASRRQGAVNEQFF.